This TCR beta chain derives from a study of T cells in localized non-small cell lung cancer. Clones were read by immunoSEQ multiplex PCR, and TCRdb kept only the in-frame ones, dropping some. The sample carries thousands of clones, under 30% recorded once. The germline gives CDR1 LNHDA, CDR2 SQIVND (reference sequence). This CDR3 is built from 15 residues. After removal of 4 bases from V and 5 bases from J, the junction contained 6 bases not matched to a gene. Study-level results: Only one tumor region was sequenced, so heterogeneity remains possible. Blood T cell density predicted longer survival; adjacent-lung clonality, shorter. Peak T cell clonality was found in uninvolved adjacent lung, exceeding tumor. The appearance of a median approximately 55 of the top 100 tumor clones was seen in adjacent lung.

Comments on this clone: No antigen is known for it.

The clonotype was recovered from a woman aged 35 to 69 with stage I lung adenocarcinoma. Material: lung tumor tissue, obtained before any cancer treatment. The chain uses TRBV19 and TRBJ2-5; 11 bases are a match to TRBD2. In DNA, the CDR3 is TGTGCCAGTAGTACCCTAGCGGGAGGAAGTGAGACCCAGTACTTC. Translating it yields CASSTLAGGSETQYF.